This is a list of T cell receptor beta chains from one sample in a study of cytomegalovirus exposure and HLA in healthy donors. Generated by immunoSEQ multiplex PCR, the TCRdb table keeps only in-frame clones and is missing some. The sample records about 130,000 clones, roughly 90% being singletons. Material: PBMCs. The receptors shown here come from a man aged 25-45 years in good health and CMV-seronegative. The CDR3 runs from the conserved cysteine through the conserved F or W. Size is omitted from some rows. Given values are once, few, many or a class for expanded clones.

v_call	j_call	clone_size	cdr3_aa
TRBV5-6	TRBJ1-6	.	CASSSTEIYNSPLHF
TRBV19	TRBJ1-2	.	CASMEGRWSGYTF
TRBV4-1	TRBJ2-6	.	CASSRDRGSGANVLTF
TRBV29-1	TRBJ2-7	.	CSVEVGGSYEQYF
TRBV18	TRBJ2-2	.	CASSPRLAGDSAGELFF
TRBV6-5	TRBJ2-3	.	CASSYSRGDTQYF
TRBV5-1	TRBJ2-1	.	CASSLLRDSQYNEQFF
TRBV6-1	TRBJ2-5	.	CASSASLAGGGETQYF
TRBV18	TRBJ1-4	.	CASSWTGSVEKLFF
TRBV9	TRBJ1-5	.	CASSLGGWNNQPQHF
TRBV19	TRBJ2-5	.	CASSIRTGQQETQYF
TRBV2	TRBJ2-2	.	CASSLAGGPGELFF
TRBV29-1	TRBJ2-1	.	CSAGTSTGNEQFF
TRBV5-1	TRBJ2-7	.	CASSLGQGGDEQYF
TRBV5-6	TRBJ2-7	.	CASSLYSRYSGEQYF
TRBV11-3	TRBJ2-1	.	CASSPHAGSGRVGEQFF
TRBV2	TRBJ2-3	.	CASTDRGGGTDTQYF
TRBV10-3	TRBJ2-1	.	CAISVSSGRARDEQFF
TRBV7-2	TRBJ2-7	.	CASGVGGGTYEQYF
TRBV7-9	TRBJ2-7	.	CASQKGVEQYF
TRBV6-1	TRBJ1-2	.	CASSEGAGLDFYGYTF
TRBV7-3	TRBJ1-1	.	CASSPVSERAGEAFF
TRBV11-1	TRBJ2-4	.	CASSLSVAGAKNIQYF
TRBV5-6	TRBJ1-1	few	CASSRTGITEAFF
TRBV6-1	TRBJ2-7	.	CASSVPGSGSLAEQYF